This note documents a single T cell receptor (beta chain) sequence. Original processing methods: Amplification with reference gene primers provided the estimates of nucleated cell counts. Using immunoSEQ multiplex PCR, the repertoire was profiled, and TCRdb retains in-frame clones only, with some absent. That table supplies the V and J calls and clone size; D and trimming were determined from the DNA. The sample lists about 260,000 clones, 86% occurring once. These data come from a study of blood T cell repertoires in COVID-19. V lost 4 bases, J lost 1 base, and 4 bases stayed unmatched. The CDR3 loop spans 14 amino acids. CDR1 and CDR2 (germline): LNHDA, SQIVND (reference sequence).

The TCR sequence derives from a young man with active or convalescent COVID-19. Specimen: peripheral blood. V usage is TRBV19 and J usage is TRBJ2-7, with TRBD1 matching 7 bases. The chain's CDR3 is CASSNRDSSYEQYF. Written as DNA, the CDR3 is TGTGCCAGTAGTAACCGGGACAGTTCCTACGAGCAGTACTTC.